These T cell receptor beta chains were read from a single sample in a study of sequential checkpoint blockade in melanoma. Repertoires were generated with immunoSEQ multiplex PCR, while TCRdb's copy carries only in-frame clones and drops some. The sample includes about 1,500 clones, about 25% of them seen just once. The material sequenced was tumor tissue (inferred from file names), taken from a patient given nivolumab and ipilimumab in sequence. The source of these receptors is a human donor with melanoma. CDR3s include the opening cysteine and the closing phenylalanine or tryptophan. The order of the fields is D gene, V gene, J gene, clone size, CDR3 protein, CDR3 DNA. The D gene is left open where the match is weak. The size of a clone is reported for some rows only, either as once, few or many, or as a class for expanded clones.

>NA|TRBV29-1|TRBJ1-2|NA
CSVETARAAGYTF
TGCAGCGTTGAAACAGCTCGCGCTGCTGGCTACACCTTC
>NA|TRBV11-3|TRBJ2-5|NA
CASSSYAGNQETQYF
TGTGCCAGCAGCTCATATGCGGGTAACCAAGAGACCCAGTACTTC
>TRBD2|TRBV5-1|TRBJ2-1|NA
CASSPGGGYNEQFF
TGCGCCAGCAGCCCGGGAGGGGGATACAATGAGCAGTTCTTC
>TRBD2|TRBV9|TRBJ2-1|few
CASSASGRSGNEQFF
TGTGCCAGCAGCGCTAGCGGGAGAAGTGGGAATGAGCAGTTCTTC
>NA|TRBV28|TRBJ2-1|few
CASSPLVGNEQFF
TGTGCCAGCAGCCCGTTAGTCGGCAATGAGCAGTTCTTC
>TRBD1|TRBV28|TRBJ1-2|NA
CASQKGQGKSGYTF
TGTGCCAGCCAAAAGGGACAGGGGAAGTCTGGCTACACCTTC
>NA|TRBV11-3|TRBJ1-2|NA
CASSPPTAIYGYTF
TGTGCCAGCAGCCCCCCGACAGCCATCTATGGCTACACCTTC
>NA|TRBV2|TRBJ2-3|few
CASSVLPDTDTQYF
TGTGCCAGCAGCGTTTTACCGGATACAGATACGCAGTATTTT
>NA|TRBV1|TRBJ2-7|medium-sized
CASSQDKGPSSYEQYF
TGCGCCAGCAGCCAAGATAAGGGTCCGTCCTCCTACGAGCAGTACTTC
>NA|TRBV28|TRBJ2-3|NA
CASSEDSSITDTQYF
TGTGCCAGCAGTGAAGACAGTAGCATCACAGATACGCAGTATTTT
>NA|TRBV6-8|TRBJ1-4|NA
CASRTPGVEDEKLFF
TGTGCCAGCAGAACTCCAGGGGTAGAAGATGAAAAACTGTTTTTT
>TRBD2|TRBV19|TRBJ2-7|NA
CASSTRTSGSGEQYF
TGTGCCAGTAGTACTAGGACTAGCGGGAGTGGCGAGCAGTACTTC
>TRBD1|TRBV12-5|TRBJ1-5|few
CASGAGTGWDQPQHF
TGTGCTAGTGGTGCTGGGACAGGGTGGGATCAGCCCCAGCATTTT
>NA|TRBV19|TRBJ1-2|NA
CASGPRANYGYTF
TGTGCCAGCGGGCCCAGAGCTAACTATGGCTACACCTTC
>TRBD2|TRBV30|TRBJ2-7|few
CAWSVVVLAGEPNFSVYEQYF
TGTGCCTGGAGTGTAGTGGTTCTCGCGGGAGAACCAAATTTCTCAGTCTATGAGCAGTACTTC
>NA|TRBV11-3|TRBJ1-1|medium-sized
CASSLGALLSGTEAFF
TGTGCCAGCAGCTTAGGGGCGTTGCTAAGCGGCACTGAAGCTTTCTTT
>TRBD1|TRBV18|TRBJ1-1|once
CASSPYRGETFF
TGTGCCAGCTCACCTTACAGGGGGGAAACTTTCTTT
>NA|TRBV6-8|TRBJ2-3|NA
CASSYVGATDTQYF
TGTGCCAGCAGTTACGTGGGAGCGACAGATACGCAGTATTTT
>NA|TRBV6-7|TRBJ1-1|few
CASSLNYEAFF
TGTGCCAGCAGTTTAAATTATGAAGCTTTCTTT
>NA|TRBV19|TRBJ1-4|NA
CASRLGRDFVEKLFF
TGTGCCAGTAGGCTCGGCCGGGACTTTGTGGAAAAACTGTTTTTT
>TRBD2|TRBV4-1|TRBJ2-7|NA
CASSQLAGVNDEQYF
TGCGCCAGCAGCCAGCTAGCGGGAGTTAACGACGAGCAGTACTTC
>TRBD2|TRBV15|TRBJ2-1|NA
CATSRVGIAGDEQFF
TGTGCCACCAGCAGAGTAGGAATAGCGGGAGATGAGCAGTTCTTC
>NA|TRBV9|TRBJ1-2|medium-sized
CASSVRGVPNDGYTF
TGTGCCAGCAGCGTCAGGGGAGTTCCGAACGATGGCTACACCTTC
>TRBD2|TRBV4-1|TRBJ2-1|few
CASSQEVGGGARGEQFF
TGCGCCAGCAGCCAAGAAGTAGGCGGGGGTGCCCGGGGTGAGCAGTTCTTC
>NA|TRBV19|TRBJ2-1|NA
CASSTHHTAGLQSSYNEQFF
TGTGCCAGTAGTACCCACCATACAGCGGGTCTACAAAGCTCCTACAATGAGCAGTTCTTC
>TRBD2|TRBV25-1|TRBJ2-7|NA
CASSGGLAVSSYEQYF
TGTGCCAGCAGTGGTGGACTAGCGGTAAGCTCCTACGAGCAGTACTTC
>NA|TRBV11-3|TRBJ2-5|NA
CASSPLSEQETQYF
TGTGCCAGCAGCCCCCTTAGTGAGCAAGAGACCCAGTACTTC
>NA|TRBV14|TRBJ1-1|few
CASSQVIGGNTEAFF
TGTGCCAGCAGCCAAGTAATTGGAGGAAACACTGAAGCTTTCTTT